The 12 T cell receptor beta chains in this list originate from one sample, sequenced in a study of monozygotic twins with cystic fibrosis (dated by TCRdb to the early 2020s). Library preparation was by the immunoSEQ multiplex PCR assay. TCRdb retrieved this table from immuneACCESS and kept in-frame rearrangements only. Not all clones are present; in checked studies, unresolved V genes account for under half, and no reason is known for the remainder. For this sample the table gives 25,000 to 30,000 clones, of which 90% were detected only once. The top ten hold 0.54% of the sample. The specimen was blood. These receptor sequences come from a girl aged 2-9 years with cystic fibrosis.

Here the CDR3 DNA reads TGTGCCAGCAGCCAAGGGACTAGCGGGGGGTACGAGCAGTACTTC. Protein product: CASSQGTSGGYEQYF. This chain joins TRBV4-2 and TRBJ2-7; TRBD2 aligns across 14 bases. This CDR3 is 15 amino acids long. CDR1 and CDR2 (germline): LGHNA, YNFKEQ. J lost 4 bases, V lost 1 base, and 0 bases had no gene match.

The chain is built from TRBV6-1 and TRBJ2-1; maybe TRBD2 (6 bases). The CDR3 has 15 residues. Germline lookup yields CDR1 MNHNS and CDR2 SASEGT. With 7 bases removed from V and 3 bases from J, the gap between germline ends came to 16 bases. The CDR3 here is CASTLSGRDYNEQFF. The CDR3 DNA is TGTGCCAGCACCCTGTCCGGGAGAGACTACAATGAGCAGTTCTTC.

The rearrangement uses TRBV20-1 and TRBJ2-7; no definite D call. V lost 6 bases and J 2 bases, leaving 8 bases between the germline ends. From germline, CDR1 is DFQATT and CDR2 SNEGSKA (reference sequence). The CDR3 has 11 amino acids. The CDR3 is CSAENTYEQYF. CDR3 DNA sequence: TGCAGTGCGGAGAATACCTACGAGCAGTACTTC.

The chain uses TRBV6-5 and TRBJ1-2; D possibly corresponds to TRBD1 (5 bases). Germline V gene data show CDR1 as MNHEY and CDR2 as SVGAGI. Trimming took off 6 bases at V and 4 bases at J, with 9 bases between the two ends. CDR3 length: 12 residues. CDR3 coding DNA: TGTGCCAGCAGGGGGGAGGGCTATGGCTACACCTTC. It yields the protein CASRGEGYGYTF.

The rearrangement uses TRBV4-2 and TRBJ2-3; possible D gene TRBD1, 5 bases. Germline lookup yields CDR1 LGHNA and CDR2 YNFKEQ. Trimming took off 0 bases at V and 6 bases at J, with 16 bases between the two ends. The CDR3 runs 16 residues. CDR3 nucleotide sequence: TGTGCCAGCAGCCAAGATGTGGGGCGAGGCAGGGATACGCAGTATTTT. Translating it yields CASSQDVGRGRDTQYF.

The chain is built from TRBV7-2 and TRBJ1-6, with 10 bases matching TRBD1. The V and J ends lost 2 bases and 7 bases, in that order; junction bases with no gene match: 8. Germline V gives CDR1 SGHTA, CDR2 FQGNSA. The CDR3 extends over 17 amino acids. CDR3 nucleotide sequence: TGTGCCAGCAGCTTAAGGCGGGGACAGGGGACAAATTCACCCCTCCACTTT. This sequence encodes CASSLRRGQGTNSPLHF.

The rearrangement joins TRBV19 to TRBJ1-2, with 12 bases that match TRBD1. This CDR3 region has 15 residues. CDR1 is LNHDA, CDR2 SQIVND, per germline (reference sequence). Trimming took 7 bases from V and 7 from J; bases not matched to a gene: 10. The CDR3 DNA reads as TGTGCCAGTATTGGGACAGGGGGCGATCTATCTGGCTACACCTTC. This translates into CASIGTGGDLSGYTF.

V usage is TRBV4-2 and J usage is TRBJ2-2; D possibly uses TRBD1 or TRBD2 (6 bases each). CDR3 size: 15 residues. The germline gives CDR1 LGHNA, CDR2 YNFKEQ. The V and J ends lost 7 bases and 4 bases respectively, with 16 bases between them. The CDR3 spells CASTERGAPTGELFF. Here the CDR3 DNA reads TGTGCCAGCACCGAAAGGGGGGCCCCCACCGGGGAGCTGTTTTTT.

The CDR3 DNA reads as TGTGCCAGCAGTGCGGGGGCGTTGATGGCTGGAGAGACCCAGTACTTC. Its protein is CASSAGALMAGETQYF. V gene TRBV6-1 combines with J gene TRBJ2-5, with D perhaps TRBD1 or TRBD2 (6 bases each). This CDR3 spans 16 amino acids. The V end lost 4 bases, the J end lost 4 bases, and 19 bases lay between the germline ends. CDR1 is MNHNS and CDR2 is SASEGT in the germline V gene.

V is TRBV25-1 and J is TRBJ1-4, with D maybe TRBD1 (5 bases). V gave up 5 bases and J gave up 7 bases, with 20 bases separating them. CDR1 MGHDK and CDR2 SYGVNS come from the germline V gene. CDR3 length: 16 amino acids. Written as DNA, the CDR3 is TGTGCCAGCAGTACCAGTCCAGACAGATTACTTGAAAAACTGTTTTTT. Its protein is CASSTSPDRLLEKLFF.

The chain uses TRBV4-2 and TRBJ2-3, with a tentative D call TRBD2 (5 bases). This CDR3 is 14 amino acids long. V lost 2 bases and J 4 bases, leaving 10 bases between the germline ends. The germline CDR1 and CDR2 sequences are LGHNA and YNFKEQ. The CDR3 loop is CASSQWEPPDTQYF. CDR3 in DNA: TGTGCCAGCAGCCAATGGGAGCCCCCAGATACGCAGTATTTT.

The gene calls are TRBV7-6 and TRBJ2-1; D not certain. The CDR3 contains 13 residues. V gave up 0 bases and J gave up 9 bases, with 9 bases separating them. Germline loops: CDR1 SGHVS, CDR2 FNYEAQ. The CDR3 DNA is TGTGCCAGCAGCTTAGCCCCCGGCAGTGAGCAGTTCTTC. It is translated as CASSLAPGSEQFF.